The rows below give T cell receptor beta chains drawn from one sample of a study of OX40 agonist ivuxolimab in advanced cancers. Assay used: immunoSEQ multiplex PCR; TCRdb lists only in-frame clones, some missing. The sample contains roughly 66,000 clones, roughly 87% of which appear only once. This material consisted of CD4+ or CD8+ T cells sorted from blood, taken in a trial of the OX40 agonist ivuxolimab. These receptors originate from an adult with an advanced solid tumor such as melanoma, head and neck, liver or kidney cancer. Both conserved end residues are part of each CDR3. The D gene is left open where the match is weak. For some rows the clone size is stated as once, few or many, or as a class when expanded; others skip it.

v_call,clone_size,j_call,d_call,cdr3_nt,cdr3_aa
TRBV30,-,TRBJ2-3,-,TGTGCCTGGAGTGTTGGGGGGACACCCGGTGCAGATACGCAGTATTTT,CAWSVGGTPGADTQYF
TRBV2,-,TRBJ1-6,-,TGTGCCAGCAGTGTTTTCAAGTCAGGGTCACCCCTCCACTTT,CASSVFKSGSPLHF
TRBV6-1,-,TRBJ1-5,TRBD1,TGTGCCAGCAGTGTCCTCGGGACAGGGGTTCAGCCCCAGCATTTT,CASSVLGTGVQPQHF
TRBV7-8,-,TRBJ2-2,-,TGTGCCAGCGGGGAACAGAACACCGGGGAGCTGTTTTTT,CASGEQNTGELFF
TRBV19,-,TRBJ1-4,-,TGTGCCAGTAGCAAAAGGGGGTCTAATGAAAAACTGTTTTTT,CASSKRGSNEKLFF
TRBV7-6,medium-sized,TRBJ1-3,-,TGTGCCAGCAGCTTAGGGGGGCGAGCGAGCTCTGGAAACACCATATATTTT,CASSLGGRASSGNTIYF
TRBV5-4,-,TRBJ2-2,-,TGTGCCAGCAGCTTGATGTCAGGAAACACCGGGGAGCTGTTTTTT,CASSLMSGNTGELFF
TRBV2,-,TRBJ2-7,TRBD2,TGTGCCAGCTTTACGGGAGGCGTCTCCTACGAGCAGTACTTC,CASFTGGVSYEQYF
TRBV27,-,TRBJ1-1,TRBD1,TGTGCCAGCAGTCAACCCACAGGGGGCGGCGGCACTGAAGCTTTCTTT,CASSQPTGGGGTEAFF
TRBV5-1,-,TRBJ2-7,TRBD1,TGCGCCAGCAGCCCAACGGGACAGGCGGGGTACGAGCAGTACTTC,CASSPTGQAGYEQYF
TRBV28,once,TRBJ1-4,-,TGTGCCAGCCTCGGAGCAGGGGTGGGTGAAAAACTGTTTTTT,CASLGAGVGEKLFF
TRBV20-1,-,TRBJ1-1,-,TGCAGTGCTATTGGGAACACTGAAGCTTTCTTT,CSAIGNTEAFF
TRBV2,-,TRBJ2-5,TRBD2,TGTGCCAGCAGTGCCATTAAGCGGGAGGCCCAAGAGACCCAGTACTTC,CASSAIKREAQETQYF
TRBV6-1,-,TRBJ2-1,-,TGTGCCAGCAGTGAAGACCGGGGCGGGTGGGATGAGCAGTTCTTC,CASSEDRGGWDEQFF
TRBV1,few,TRBJ2-5,-,TGCACCAGCAGCCAAGATCGGGGCAGGGGGCAAGAGACCCAGTACTTC,CTSSQDRGRGQETQYF
TRBV27,-,TRBJ1-1,-,TGTGCCAGCAGTTTAGGTGTGGGACGGTCGAACACTGAAGCTTTCTTT,CASSLGVGRSNTEAFF
TRBV18,-,TRBJ2-7,TRBD1,TGTGCCAGCTCACCGCGCAGGGGGAACTCCTACGAGCAGTACTTC,CASSPRRGNSYEQYF
TRBV27,few,TRBJ2-2,-,TGTGCCAGCAGTTTATCGTTGGTTTCCGGGGAGCTGTTTTTT,CASSLSLVSGELFF
TRBV5-6,-,TRBJ1-4,-,TGTGCCAGCAGCCCCGGGACCCTTGGGAAACTGTTTTTT,CASSPGTLGKLFF
TRBV7-6,few,TRBJ2-1,TRBD2,TGTGCCAGCAGCTTATACCTAGCGGGAGGGCCAAGATTAATCTACAATGAGCAGTTCTTC,CASSLYLAGGPRLIYNEQFF
TRBV23-1,-,TRBJ2-7,TRBD1,TGCGCCAGCAGTCAAGCGGGTAGGGGGCCAAGGAACGAGCAGTACTTC,CASSQAGRGPRNEQYF
TRBV28,-,TRBJ2-7,TRBD1,TGTGCCAGCAGTTTATGGGACAGGGAGTACGAGCAGTACTTC,CASSLWDREYEQYF
TRBV13,-,TRBJ2-5,-,TGTGCCAGCATACCAACCGCCAATACAGGAGGGAGAAAAGAGACCCAGTACTTC,CASIPTANTGGRKETQYF
TRBV28,-,TRBJ1-2,TRBD1,TGTGCCAGCATACAGGGGGACTATGGCTACACCTTC,CASIQGDYGYTF
TRBV11-1,-,TRBJ1-2,-,TGTGCCAGCAGCTCAGACAGCTTTAACTATGGCTACACCTTC,CASSSDSFNYGYTF
TRBV19,-,TRBJ1-2,-,TGTGCCAGTAGTTTTCACGGGGAAAGTGGCTACACCTTC,CASSFHGESGYTF
TRBV7-9,-,TRBJ1-1,-,TGTGCCAGCAGCTTAGGACAAGGAGAAGCTTTCTTT,CASSLGQGEAFF
TRBV5-8,-,TRBJ2-7,-,TGTGCCAGCAGCGGGGGTCGCGAGCAGTACTTC,CASSGGREQYF
TRBV28,few,TRBJ2-7,-,TGTGCCAGCAGTCCACCCGCGGAGAGGACTACCTTGTTCGAGCAGTACTTC,CASSPPAERTTLFEQYF
TRBV29-1,-,TRBJ2-7,-,TGCAGCGTTGAATCTACAGGCTCCTACGAGCAGTACTTC,CSVESTGSYEQYF
TRBV5-1,-,TRBJ2-1,-,TGCGCCAGCAGCTTGTCGGACTACAATGAGCAGTTCTTC,CASSLSDYNEQFF
TRBV6-5,-,TRBJ2-2,TRBD1,TGTGCCAGTCGAACAGGGGTGGACACCGGGGAGCTGTTTTTT,CASRTGVDTGELFF
TRBV19,-,TRBJ1-5,-,TGTGCCAGTAGCCCTCAAAAGGGCAATCAGCCCCAGCATTTT,CASSPQKGNQPQHF
TRBV6-5,-,TRBJ1-1,-,TGTGCCAGCAGTTATGGGGATTTGGGCACTGAAGCTTTCTTT,CASSYGDLGTEAFF
TRBV21-1,-,TRBJ2-1,-,TGTGCCAGCAGCAAAAGGCCACGGTACAATGAGCAGTTCTTC,CASSKRPRYNEQFF
TRBV21-1,few,TRBJ1-5,-,TGTGCCAGCAGCACCGACCCTAATCAGCCCCAGCATTTT,CASSTDPNQPQHF
TRBV4-3,-,TRBJ2-6,-,TGCGCCAGCAGCCCACCGGGACGGATGCCGATCGTCCTGACTTTC,CASSPPGRMPIVLTF
TRBV10-3,-,TRBJ2-7,TRBD2,TGTGCCTCACGCGGACTAGCCGACGAGCAGTACTTC,CASRGLADEQYF
TRBV30,few,TRBJ2-2,-,TGTGCCTGGAGTGGGGGCAGAACTAACACCGGGGAGCTGTTTTTT,CAWSGGRTNTGELFF
TRBV19,-,TRBJ1-3,-,TGTGCCAGTAGTATAACCCTTCGGGGCGCTGGAAACACCATATATTTT,CASSITLRGAGNTIYF